The present T cell receptor beta chain was sequenced within a study of post-analysis software for immune sequencing data (dated by TCRdb to 2015 to 2017). Regarding the study in general: Relapsing-remitting, secondary progressive and progressive-relapsing multiple sclerosis were recorded as disease courses, and subtype annotation was lacking for some patients. The patient repertoires were compared against approximately ten previously published healthy control repertoires obtained from donors aged roughly 6 to 25 years. A subset of samples was prepared in parallel using single-end sample barcoding, then pooled and co-amplified after Illumina adapter ligation.

To demonstrate the VDJtools post-analysis software, the study profiled TCR beta repertoires from the peripheral blood of about 13 young patients with multiple sclerosis. The multiple sclerosis patients were children and adolescents between roughly 6 and 16 years of age. To prepare the library, PCR was applied. Sequencing used an Illumina HiSeq 2500. To reduce PCR and sequencing biases, unique molecular identifiers were built into the TCR beta cDNA libraries. Every 1 to 10 million input T cells yielded approximately 500,000 cDNA molecules, meaning each molecule approximated one T cell. The patient libraries were prepared and sequenced using the same protocol as the earlier healthy control dataset. Within a given batch, samples were prepared together, multiplexed and sequenced on the same HiSeq lane. The paper's processing steps were these. MIGEC handled the raw barcoded reads, throwing out single-read molecular identifier groups before consensus assembly and CDR3 extraction. VDJtools was used for post-analysis of the clonotype tables, and diversity was normalized by down-sampling every dataset to the size of the smallest sample. In repertoire overlap clustering, CDR3 amino acid sequences, but not nucleotide sequences, were matched to correct batch-related cross-sample contamination. TCRdb took the public reads, trimmed them with fastp at Q25, ran MiXCR for clone calling and kept in-frame beta chains. Entries are consolidated by CDR3 protein sequence, retaining the most common genes and DNA. These V and J calls are TCRdb output, not the study's own analysis. Here the sample has hundreds of thousands of distinct CDR3 sequences; roughly 47% occur a single time. Under 2% of the sample belongs to the ten largest clones.

CDR1 and CDR2, per the germline V gene, are SGDLS and YYNGEE. Trimming removed 1 base from V and 4 bases from J, leaving 7 bases between the germline ends. The CDR3 spans 13 residues, from the cysteine through the phenylalanine. This entry keeps only the CDR3 DNA: 39 bases, framed from base 1. As to this clonotype: Its antigen is still unknown. No much larger clone exists at a distance of one base, and base qualities are not known.

Overall study results and their limits: The control group was slightly older than the multiple sclerosis patient group. Significantly higher frequencies in patients than in controls were found for about five TRBV segments, including TRBV5-6, TRBV5-1 and TRBV20-1. Direct clustering with F measure showed strong co-clustering of samples prepared in the same batch, prompting a batch-effect correction. Significantly lower normalized Chao1 diversity was found in multiple sclerosis patients than in controls, suggesting substantial peripheral T-cell clonal expansion.

The source of this sequence is a girl aged 10 to 17 with multiple sclerosis. Sequenced input: blood. Recombination joined TRBV9 with TRBJ2-3; a weak D assignment points to TRBD1 (5 bases agree). Here is the DNA: TGTGCCAGCAGCGTAACAGGAGCAGATACGCAGTATTTT. It codes for CASSVTGADTQYF.